The present TCR beta chain was sequenced within a study of blood T cell repertoires in COVID-19. Study information: From the United States, Italy and Spain came samples of acute and convalescent COVID-19. PBMCs, B-cell-depleted T cells, or T cells provided the cDNA or gDNA that made up the material.

The V gene's germline CDR1 is MGHRA and CDR2 YSYEKL. The CDR3 totals 15 residues. The V and J ends lost 4 bases and 0 bases respectively, with 9 bases between them. Methods used by the authors: By means of reference gene primer amplification, nucleated cell counts were estimated. The repertoire was sequenced with immunoSEQ multiplex PCR; TCRdb's copy has only in-frame clones and lacks some. D and trimming come from the DNA, and the V and J calls and clone size come from that table. This table has about 75,000 clones, 88% appearing once. The TCR was taken from a human donor in a cohort sampled during active COVID-19. Sequences were obtained from peripheral blood. This chain uses TRBV4-1 with TRBJ1-4, with D unresolved. The CDR3 sequence is CASSRPVATNEKLFF. The CDR3 bases are TGCGCCAGCAGCCGTCCGGTGGCAACTAATGAAAAACTGTTTTTT.